A selection of T cell receptor beta chains follows, all from one sample in a study of cytomegalovirus exposure and HLA in healthy donors. The method was immunoSEQ multiplex PCR; TCRdb's version includes in-frame clones alone and lacks a portion of them. This table has roughly 160,000 clones, roughly 79% appearing once. Material: PBMCs. The origin of the receptors is a woman between 50 and 59 years old in good health and CMV-seropositive. Both conserved end residues are part of each CDR3. A D gene is named only where the DNA matches it firmly. The size field is filled for only some rows; it gives once, few, many or a size class.

v_call	j_call	clone_size	d_call	cdr3_nt	cdr3_aa
TRBV29-1	TRBJ2-1	.	TRBD2	TGCAGCGTCAGCGGGAGTTCTTACAATGAGCAGTTCTTC	CSVSGSSYNEQFF
TRBV7-2	TRBJ2-1	few	.	TGTGCCAGCAGCTTAGCCGTGGGCGACAATGAGCAGTTCTTC	CASSLAVGDNEQFF
TRBV2	TRBJ1-5	.	TRBD1	TGTGCCAGCGGTAGTGGACAGGGGGACAATCAGCCCCAGCATTTT	CASGSGQGDNQPQHF
TRBV27	TRBJ2-5	once	TRBD2	TGTGCCAGCAGGCCCCGACTAGCGGGAGAGAGAGAGACCCAGTACTTC	CASRPRLAGERETQYF
TRBV27	TRBJ2-5	few	TRBD1	TGTGCCAGCAGTTCTGGACAGGGGAGGTTCCAAGAGACCCAGTACTTC	CASSSGQGRFQETQYF
TRBV15	TRBJ1-4	few	.	TGTGCCACCAGCAGGTTCGTTGCAACTAATGAAAAACTGTTTTTT	CATSRFVATNEKLFF
TRBV18	TRBJ1-2	.	.	TGTGCCAGCTTCCGGGACGGGGACTTCTATGGCTACACCTTC	CASFRDGDFYGYTF
TRBV30	TRBJ2-3	.	TRBD2	TGTGCCTGGAGCCGGGGGCTAGCGGGGGTCCCGCGAACAGATACGCAGTATTTT	CAWSRGLAGVPRTDTQYF
TRBV11-2	TRBJ1-2	.	.	TGTGCCAGCAGCTTAGATATCACCTACAGGGTCGGCTACACCTTC	CASSLDITYRVGYTF
TRBV25-1	TRBJ1-1	once	TRBD1	TGTGCCAGCACAGCTCTTGGGACAGGGAACACTGAAGCTTTCTTT	CASTALGTGNTEAFF
TRBV19	TRBJ1-5	.	.	TGTGCCAGTAGTAGAAGCAGGGAGCCCCAGCATTTT	CASSRSREPQHF
TRBV28	TRBJ1-5	.	.	TGTGCCAGCAGCCTCGGAGGCTCAAGTCAGCCCCAGCATTTT	CASSLGGSSQPQHF
TRBV9	TRBJ2-1	.	TRBD2	TGTGCCAGCAGCGTAGGGGGTAGCGGGGGTTCCTACAATGAGCAGTTCTTC	CASSVGGSGGSYNEQFF
TRBV7-3	TRBJ2-1	.	.	TGTGCCAGCGGCCCGCGGTTGGTCGATGAGCAGTTCTTC	CASGPRLVDEQFF
TRBV19	TRBJ1-2	.	.	TGTGCCACCCGCCCGGGGAGTTGGGTCTATGGCTACACCTTC	CATRPGSWVYGYTF
TRBV5-4	TRBJ1-3	few	.	TGTGCCAGCAGCTTCAGGGGCCGGGACACCATATATTTT	CASSFRGRDTIYF
TRBV2	TRBJ2-5	.	TRBD2	TGTGCCAGCAGTTTTCGGACTAGCGGGAGGGAAGAGACCCAGTACTTC	CASSFRTSGREETQYF
TRBV19	TRBJ1-1	few	.	TGTGCCAGTAGTAACCGGGACACCAACACTGAAGCTTTCTTT	CASSNRDTNTEAFF
TRBV5-5	TRBJ1-3	few	TRBD1	TGTGCCAGCAGCAGTTGGGACAGGGCAGGAAACACCATATATTTT	CASSSWDRAGNTIYF
TRBV5-6	TRBJ1-1	.	.	TGTGCCAGCAGCTTCTTGGGGCGGAACACTGAAGCTTTCTTT	CASSFLGRNTEAFF
TRBV10-3	TRBJ2-7	.	TRBD2	TGTGCCATCAGTTTCTTTCTCCGGGGACTAGCGGGGGGGAGGTCAAACTACGAGCAGTACTTC	CAISFFLRGLAGGRSNYEQYF
TRBV5-1	TRBJ2-3	few	TRBD2	TGCGCCAGCAGCTTGTTGGGTTTTCCGGCTAGCGGGATCTCAGATACGCAGTATTTT	CASSLLGFPASGISDTQYF
TRBV2	TRBJ1-1	.	.	TGTGCCAGCAGTGAAGCGCGGGAGTTAACTGAAGCTTTCTTT	CASSEARELTEAFF
TRBV10-2	TRBJ1-1	.	TRBD1	TGCGCCAGCAGTGAGCCGACAGGGCCCACTGAAGCTTTCTTT	CASSEPTGPTEAFF
TRBV10-2	TRBJ2-5	.	TRBD2	TGCGCCAGCGGGGGGAGCCCCGGGACTAGCGGGAGGGAGACCCAGTACTTC	CASGGSPGTSGRETQYF
TRBV7-3	TRBJ2-4	.	TRBD2	TGTGCCAGCAGCAGTAGCGGGTACAAAAACATTCAGTACTTC	CASSSSGYKNIQYF
TRBV11-3	TRBJ1-5	.	.	TGTGCCAGCAGCCGAGATAGCAATCAGCCCCAGCATTTT	CASSRDSNQPQHF
TRBV6-5	TRBJ2-1	.	TRBD1	TGTGCCAGCAGTTGGACAGGAAGCTCCTACAATGAGCAGTTCTTC	CASSWTGSSYNEQFF
TRBV7-9	TRBJ1-2	.	.	TGTGCGCAAGAAGCAGGCGACTATGGCTACACCTTC	CAQEAGDYGYTF
TRBV28	TRBJ1-4	.	.	TGTGCCAGCGGGGCGGGGAGCGAAGAAAAACTGTTTTTT	CASGAGSEEKLFF
TRBV6-5	TRBJ2-5	.	.	TGTGCCAGCAGCCCCGGGAATAGAGAGACCCAGTACTTC	CASSPGNRETQYF
TRBV28	TRBJ1-1	few	TRBD1	TGTGCCAGCAGTTTAGGGACAGGGGACACTGAAGCTTTCTTT	CASSLGTGDTEAFF
TRBV5-5	TRBJ1-2	.	TRBD1	TGTGCCAGCAGCTTGGTTCCAGGGACAGGCTCGTATGGCTACACCTTC	CASSLVPGTGSYGYTF
TRBV14	TRBJ1-1	.	.	TGTGCCAGCAGCCCGATCCTTTCGGGAGATGAAGCTTTCTTT	CASSPILSGDEAFF
TRBV11-2	TRBJ2-5	.	TRBD2	TGTGCCAGCAGCTCGACTAGCGGGGGGAGAGAGACCCAGTACTTC	CASSSTSGGRETQYF
TRBV7-7	TRBJ1-1	.	.	TGTGCTAGCAGTCAACCCGAAGCGAGGGGAGGCACTGAAGCTTTCTTT	CASSQPEARGGTEAFF
TRBV28	TRBJ2-1	once	.	TGTGCCAGCAGCCGCGTCCGACAGGAGCAGTTCTTC	CASSRVRQEQFF
TRBV7-2	TRBJ2-3	.	.	TGTGCCAGCAGCGCTACCGGGGCAGATACGCAGTATTTT	CASSATGADTQYF
TRBV4-3	TRBJ2-5	.	TRBD1	TGCGCCAGCAGCCAGTTCGTTCAGGGGGCGGGAGAGACCCAGTACTTC	CASSQFVQGAGETQYF
TRBV7-3	TRBJ2-2	.	.	TGTGCCAGCAGCTCAGGACTAACGAACACCGGGGAGCTGTTTTTT	CASSSGLTNTGELFF
TRBV5-1	TRBJ2-1	.	TRBD2	TGCGCCAGCAGCCCCGGGGGGGGGACCTACAATGAGCAGTTCTTC	CASSPGGGTYNEQFF
TRBV4-3	TRBJ1-2	.	TRBD1	TGCGCCAGCAGCCCGGTGGGGGGCAGGGGGGTCTATGGCTACACCTTC	CASSPVGGRGVYGYTF
TRBV7-2	TRBJ2-7	.	.	TGTGCCAGCAGCGACCCGGGACAAATCTACGAGCAGTACTTC	CASSDPGQIYEQYF
TRBV5-1	TRBJ1-3	.	TRBD1	TGCGCCAGCAGCCCCACAGGGGAAGGAAACACCATATATTTT	CASSPTGEGNTIYF